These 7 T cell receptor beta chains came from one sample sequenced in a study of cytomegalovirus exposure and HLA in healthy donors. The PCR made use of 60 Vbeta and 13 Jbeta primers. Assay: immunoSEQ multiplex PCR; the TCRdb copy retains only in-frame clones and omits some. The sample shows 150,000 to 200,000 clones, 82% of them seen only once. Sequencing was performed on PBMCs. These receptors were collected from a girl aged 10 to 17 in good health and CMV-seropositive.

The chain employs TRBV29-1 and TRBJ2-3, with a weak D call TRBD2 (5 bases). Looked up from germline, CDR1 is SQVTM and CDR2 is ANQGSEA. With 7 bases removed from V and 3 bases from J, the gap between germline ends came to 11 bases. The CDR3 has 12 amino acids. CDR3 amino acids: CSGEGETDTQYF. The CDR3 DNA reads TGCAGCGGAGAGGGAGAAACAGATACGCAGTATTTT.

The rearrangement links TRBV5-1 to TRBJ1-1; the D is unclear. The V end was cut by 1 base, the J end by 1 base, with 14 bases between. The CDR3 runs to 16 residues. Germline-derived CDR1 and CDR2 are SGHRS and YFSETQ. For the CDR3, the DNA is TGCGCCAGCAGCTTGTCAGGCAACCCACGGAACACTGAAGCTTTCTTT. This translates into CASSLSGNPRNTEAFF.

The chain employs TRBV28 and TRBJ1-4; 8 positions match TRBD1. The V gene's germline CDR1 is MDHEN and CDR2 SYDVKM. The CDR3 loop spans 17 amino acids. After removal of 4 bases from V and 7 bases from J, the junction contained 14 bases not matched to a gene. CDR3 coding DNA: TGTGCCAGCAGTTCCGTGCAAACAGGGGGAGGGTTTGAAAAACTGTTTTTT. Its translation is CASSSVQTGGGFEKLFF.

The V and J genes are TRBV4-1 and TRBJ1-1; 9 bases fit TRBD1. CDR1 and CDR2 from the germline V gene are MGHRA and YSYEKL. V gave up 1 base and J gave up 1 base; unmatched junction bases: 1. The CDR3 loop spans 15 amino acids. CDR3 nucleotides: TGCGCCAGCAGCCAAGCGGGACAGGGGAACACTGAAGCTTTCTTT. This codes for CASSQAGQGNTEAFF.

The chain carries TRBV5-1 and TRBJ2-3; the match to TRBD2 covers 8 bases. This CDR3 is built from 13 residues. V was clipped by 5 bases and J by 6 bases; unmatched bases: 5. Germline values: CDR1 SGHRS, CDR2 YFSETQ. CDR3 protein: CASSRIAGDTQYF. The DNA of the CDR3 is TGCGCCAGCAGTCGAATAGCGGGGGATACGCAGTATTTT. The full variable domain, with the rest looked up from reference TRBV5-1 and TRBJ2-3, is KAGVTQTPRYLIKTRGQQVTLSCSPISGHRSVSWYQQTPGQGLQFLFEYFSETQRNKGNFPGRFSGRQFSNSRSEMNVSTLELGDSALYLCASSRIAGDTQYFGPGTRLTVL.

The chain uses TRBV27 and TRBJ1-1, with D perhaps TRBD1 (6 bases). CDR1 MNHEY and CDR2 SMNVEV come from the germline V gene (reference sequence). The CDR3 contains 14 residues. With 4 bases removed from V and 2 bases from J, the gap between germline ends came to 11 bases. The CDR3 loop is CASSSNRANTEAFF. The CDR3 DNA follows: TGTGCCAGCAGTTCCAACAGGGCTAACACTGAAGCTTTCTTT.

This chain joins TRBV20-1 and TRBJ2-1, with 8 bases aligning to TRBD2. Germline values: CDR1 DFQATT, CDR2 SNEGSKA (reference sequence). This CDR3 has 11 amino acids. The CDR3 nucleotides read TGCAGCGGGGGGGCCTACAATGAGCAGTTCTTC. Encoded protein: CSGGAYNEQFF.